In its sample, the clone carrying this T cell receptor beta chain was seen a few times. What it binds is unknown. The data were taken from a study of response to subunit inactivated influenza vaccine. Study-level points and caveats: Few new T cells, the authors suggested, are recruited by each seasonal influenza vaccination.

MiXCR was run by TCRdb on the RT-PCR reads, yielding one entry per CDR3 protein. The data show hundreds of thousands of distinct CDR3 sequences, about 25% seen once. Germline V gene data show CDR1 as MNHEY and CDR2 as SVGEGT. The V and J ends lost 0 bases and 6 bases respectively, with 12 bases between them. The CDR3 covers 14 residues. This TCR derives from a man aged 50-60 years who received an inactivated influenza vaccine. The gene calls are TRBV6-2 or TRBV6-3 and TRBJ2-7, with D unresolved. The specimen comprised CD4+ T cells sorted from PBMCs, sampled 4 to 6 days after vaccination. The CDR3 region is CASSYSGRTVEQYF. The CDR3 bases are TGTGCCAGCAGTTACTCTGGTAGGACGGTCGAGCAGTACTTC.